This entry is about one T cell receptor (beta chain). Its antigen is currently unknown. This sample is drawn from a study of immune cell composition in non-small cell lung cancer. At the level of the study: Lung adenocarcinoma or squamous carcinoma made up most tumours.

Normal lung was sampled as far from the tumour as possible, at least 3 cm. The CDR3 has 14 amino acids. Trimming stripped 0 bases from V and 4 bases from J, with 6 bases between. Germline CDR1 MNHNS, CDR2 SASEGT. The protocol was immunoSEQ multiplex PCR, while the TCRdb copy is restricted to in-frame clones and leaves out a portion. The sample has some 3,000 clones; about 68% are singletons. Study results and caveats: Adenocarcinomas with higher top tumour-associated clone frequency had more reactive TILs. No significant correlation existed between pack-years smoked and tumour clonality.

The J gene is TRBJ2-2, the V gene TRBV6-1; no firm D call. The sample consisted of non-adjacent lung tissue. This sequence originates from a human donor with non-small cell lung cancer. The CDR3, as DNA: TGTGCCAGCAGTGAAGCAAGGAGCACCGGGGAGCTGTTTTTT. This gives the protein CASSEARSTGELFF.